This T cell receptor (beta chain) was profiled in a study of CD8 T cell repertoires and HIV-1 epitope variants. Study at large: Epitopes were three Gag families plus Nef HW9 and YT9. Autologous T cell-negative cells served as antigen-presenting cells in equal numbers. T cells were cultured for about 9 days with cytokines added on days 3 and 7. Whole-study findings and limits: The assay identified only TCR beta chains of antigen-proliferating T cells.

Assay used: immunoSEQ multiplex PCR; TCRdb lists only in-frame clones, some missing. Counted here are some 5,000 clones, about two thirds occurring once; the ten biggest clones make up approximately 46%. Germline lookup yields CDR1 SGHVS and CDR2 FQNEAQ. The CDR3 covers 14 residues. With 5 bases removed from V and 6 bases from J, the gap between germline ends came to 14 bases. With regard to this clone: Antigen unknown.

The sample was cultured CD8+ T cells derived from PBMCs. The sequence came from a male donor with HIV. The chain has TRBV7-8 and TRBJ2-1, with D maybe TRBD1 (6 bases). The CDR3, as DNA: TGTGCCAGCAGCCGGTGGGACACCCCCAATGAGCAGTTCTTC. Amino acid sequence: CASSRWDTPNEQFF.